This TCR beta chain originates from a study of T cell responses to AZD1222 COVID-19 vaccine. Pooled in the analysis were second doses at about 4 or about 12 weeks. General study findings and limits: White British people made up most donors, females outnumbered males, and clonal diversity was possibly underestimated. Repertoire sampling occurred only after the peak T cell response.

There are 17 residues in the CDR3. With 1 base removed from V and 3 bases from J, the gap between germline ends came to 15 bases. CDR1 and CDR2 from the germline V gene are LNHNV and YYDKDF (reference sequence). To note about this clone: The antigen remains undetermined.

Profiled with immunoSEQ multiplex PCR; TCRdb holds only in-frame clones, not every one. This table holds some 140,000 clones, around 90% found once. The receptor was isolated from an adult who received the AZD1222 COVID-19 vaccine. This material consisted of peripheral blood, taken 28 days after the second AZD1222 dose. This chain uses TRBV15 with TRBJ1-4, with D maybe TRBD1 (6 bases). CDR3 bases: TGTGCCACCAGCAGAGCCAGGGGAGGCAATGCTAATGAAAAACTGTTTTTT. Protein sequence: CATSRARGGNANEKLFF.